The rows below give T cell receptor beta chains drawn from one sample of a study of blood T cells in healthy people across ages. TCRdb reanalysed the 5' RACE reads using MiXCR and keeps one entry per CDR3 protein. The sample contains 1.8 million or so distinct CDR3 sequences, 39% of which appear only once. The sequencing sample was made of blood. Every receptor here comes from a human donor in good health. Each CDR3 is given with its conserved first and last residue. A D gene is named only where the DNA matches it firmly. Expanded clones are given a class, and other clones once, few, many or no size at all.

CAISSSLRDLRGEQFF | TGTGCCATCAGTTCAAGCCTCCGGGACTTACGCGGTGAGCAGTTCTTC | - | TRBV10-3 | - | TRBJ2-1
CASSVEGRGSPLHF | TGTGCCAGCAGTGTCGAGGGGCGAGGATCACCCCTCCACTTT | - | TRBV2 | - | TRBJ1-6
CSVDQDSRYNEQFF | TGCAGCGTTGACCAGGACAGTAGGTACAATGAGCAGTTCTTC | many | TRBV29-1 | - | TRBJ2-1
CASRTGISGANVLTF | TGTGCCAGCAGGACAGGGATCTCTGGGGCCAACGTCCTGACTTTC | many | TRBV6-2/TRBV6-3 | TRBD1 | TRBJ2-6
CASKAGTIYGYTF | TGTGCCAGCAAAGCAGGGACCATCTATGGCTACACCTTC | - | TRBV2 | - | TRBJ1-2
CASSLRLAGVADTQYF | TGTGCCAGCAGCTTGCGACTAGCGGGGGTGGCAGATACGCAGTATTTT | - | TRBV11-1 | TRBD2 | TRBJ2-3
CSARDGGAVQETQYF | TGCAGTGCTAGAGATGGAGGCGCGGTGCAAGAGACCCAGTACTTC | few | TRBV20-1 | - | TRBJ2-5
CASSSTGDPNYGYTF | TGTGCCAGCAGCTCCACAGGGGATCCCAACTATGGCTACACCTTC | few | TRBV11-2 | TRBD1 | TRBJ1-2
CASSFFDQAGANVLTF | TGTGCCAGCAGCTTCTTCGATCAGGCTGGGGCCAACGTCCTGACTTTC | - | TRBV11-3 | - | TRBJ2-6
CATSDPSLVGTDTQYF | TGTGCCACCAGTGATCCGTCACTAGTAGGGACAGATACGCAGTATTTT | - | TRBV24-1 | - | TRBJ2-3
CASSLSGPDQPQHF | TGCGCCAGCAGCTTGTCGGGACCCGATCAGCCCCAGCATTTT | - | TRBV5-1 | - | TRBJ1-5
CASSLGQVEGNSGYTF | TGTGCCAGCAGCTTGGGACAGGTGGAGGGCAATAGTGGCTACACCTTC | few | TRBV9 | TRBD1 | TRBJ1-2
CASTQALAGNTDTQYF | TGTGCCAGCACCCAGGCACTAGCGGGGAACACAGATACGCAGTATTTT | - | TRBV6-6 | TRBD2 | TRBJ2-3
CAIRSTGDEQYF | TGTGCCATCAGGTCAACAGGGGACGAGCAGTACTTC | - | TRBV10-3 | TRBD1 | TRBJ2-7